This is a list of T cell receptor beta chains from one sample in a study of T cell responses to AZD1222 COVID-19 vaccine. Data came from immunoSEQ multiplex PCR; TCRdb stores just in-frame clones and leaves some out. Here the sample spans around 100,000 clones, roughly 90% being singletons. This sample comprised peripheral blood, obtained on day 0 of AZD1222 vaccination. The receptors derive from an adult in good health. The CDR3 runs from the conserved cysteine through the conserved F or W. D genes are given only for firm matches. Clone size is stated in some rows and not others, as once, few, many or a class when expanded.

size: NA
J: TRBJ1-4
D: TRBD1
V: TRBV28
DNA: TGTGCCAGCAGTCCCTATCCGGGACAGGGAGAAGAAAAACTGTTTTTT
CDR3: CASSPYPGQGEEKLFF

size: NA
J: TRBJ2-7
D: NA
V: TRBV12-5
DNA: TGTGCTAGTGGTTTGTCAGTCCTGGGCGAGCAGTACTTC
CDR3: CASGLSVLGEQYF

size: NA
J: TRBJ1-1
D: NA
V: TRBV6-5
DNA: TGTGCCAGCAGTTACCCGAGGGGGACTGAAGCTTTCTTT
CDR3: CASSYPRGTEAFF

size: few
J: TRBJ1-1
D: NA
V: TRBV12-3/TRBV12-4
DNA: TGTGCCAGCAAAGGCAGGGGCACTGAAGCTTTCTTT
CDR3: CASKGRGTEAFF

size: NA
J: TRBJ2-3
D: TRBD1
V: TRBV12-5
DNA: TGTGCTAGTGGTGGGACAGGGGGGGATAGCGGGACGTCCGCGCAGTATTTT
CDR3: CASGGTGGDSGTSAQYF

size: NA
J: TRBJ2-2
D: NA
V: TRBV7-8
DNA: TGTGCCAGCAGCTTAGCGCGGGACCCCGGGGAGCTGTTTTTT
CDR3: CASSLARDPGELFF

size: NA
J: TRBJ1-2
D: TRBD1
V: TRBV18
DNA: TGTGCCAGCTCACCAATGGGACAGCTTGGCTATGGCTACACCTTC
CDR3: CASSPMGQLGYGYTF

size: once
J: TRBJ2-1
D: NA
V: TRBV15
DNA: TGTGCCACCAGCAGAGAACGGGAACAGAACAATGAGCAGTTCTTC
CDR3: CATSREREQNNEQFF

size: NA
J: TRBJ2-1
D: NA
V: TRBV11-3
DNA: TGTGCCAGCAGCTTAGGGCAGGGAAGTAGGGATGAGCAGTTCTTC
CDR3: CASSLGQGSRDEQFF

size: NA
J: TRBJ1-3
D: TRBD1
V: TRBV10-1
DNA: TGCGCCAGCAGTCCCAGGGGGGGGCGAAACACCATATATTTT
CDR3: CASSPRGGRNTIYF

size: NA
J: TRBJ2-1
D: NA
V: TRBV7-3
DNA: TGTGCCAGCAGCTCGACAGGCCTCAATGAGCAGTTCTTC
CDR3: CASSSTGLNEQFF

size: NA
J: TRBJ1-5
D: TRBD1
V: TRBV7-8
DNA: TGTGCCAGCAGCTTGGACAGGGCGGATCAGCCCCAGCATTTT
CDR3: CASSLDRADQPQHF

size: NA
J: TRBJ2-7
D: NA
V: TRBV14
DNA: TGTGCCAGCAGCCAACATAGCGGAACCTACGAGCAGTACTTC
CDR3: CASSQHSGTYEQYF

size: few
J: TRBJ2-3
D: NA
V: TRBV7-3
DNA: TGTGCCAGCAGGCCTGGGACTGCCACAGATACGCAGTATTTT
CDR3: CASRPGTATDTQYF

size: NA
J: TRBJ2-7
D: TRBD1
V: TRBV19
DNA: TGTGCCAGTAGTGCCGGACAGGGAAACTACTACGAGCAGTACTTC
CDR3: CASSAGQGNYYEQYF

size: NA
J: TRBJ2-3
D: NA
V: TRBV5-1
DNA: TGCGCCAGCAGCTTGGTAGGGAGCACAGATACGCAGTATTTT
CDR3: CASSLVGSTDTQYF

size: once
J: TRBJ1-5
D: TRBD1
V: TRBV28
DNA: TGTGCCAGCAGTCCGGGACAGGGGGCTAGACAGCCCCAGCATTTT
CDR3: CASSPGQGARQPQHF

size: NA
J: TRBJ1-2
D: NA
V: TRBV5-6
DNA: TGTGCCAGCAGCTTGGATTCAGGAACCTATGGCTACACCTTC
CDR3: CASSLDSGTYGYTF

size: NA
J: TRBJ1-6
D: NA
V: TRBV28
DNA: TGTGCCAGCAGTATATCCGGGACGCCCCTCCACTTT
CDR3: CASSISGTPLHF

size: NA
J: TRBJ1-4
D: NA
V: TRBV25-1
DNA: TGTGCCAGCAGTGAACGGGTGGGAGAAAAACTGTTTTTT
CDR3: CASSERVGEKLFF

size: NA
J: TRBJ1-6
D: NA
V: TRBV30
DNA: TGTGCCTGTCAGAGGGTCCCCGGGCAGGGGCGTTCACCCCTCCACTTT
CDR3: CACQRVPGQGRSPLHF

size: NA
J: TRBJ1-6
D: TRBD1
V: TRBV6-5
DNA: TGTGCCAGCAGTACGGGACAGGGGGCTTCTTCACCCCTCCACTTT
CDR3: CASSTGQGASSPLHF

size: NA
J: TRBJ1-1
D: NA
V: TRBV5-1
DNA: TGCGCCAGCAGCTTGGACAGTCTGAACACTGAAGCTTTCTTT
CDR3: CASSLDSLNTEAFF

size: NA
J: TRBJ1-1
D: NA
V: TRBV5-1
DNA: TGCGCCAGCAGCTTGAGGGGAGGAGGCACTGAAGCTTTCTTT
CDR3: CASSLRGGGTEAFF

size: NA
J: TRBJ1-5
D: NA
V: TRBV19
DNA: TGTGCCAGTATGACCACGGTGGATGACAATCAGCCCCAGCATTTT
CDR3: CASMTTVDDNQPQHF

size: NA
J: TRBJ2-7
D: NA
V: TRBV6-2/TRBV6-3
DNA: TGTGCCAGCAGTTACGAGACCGCCCCTGGCGAGCAGTACTTC
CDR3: CASSYETAPGEQYF

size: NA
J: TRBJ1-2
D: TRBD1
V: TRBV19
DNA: TGTGCCAGTAGTGTCGACAGGGATGTGGTGAACTATGGCTACACCTTC
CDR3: CASSVDRDVVNYGYTF

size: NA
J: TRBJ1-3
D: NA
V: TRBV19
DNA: TGTGCCAGTAGTATATCGGGACACCTTTCTGGAAACACCATATATTTT
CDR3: CASSISGHLSGNTIYF

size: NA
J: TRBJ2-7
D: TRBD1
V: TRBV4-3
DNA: TGCGCCAGCAGCCAAGACGAGACAGGGTGGTACGAGCAGTACTTC
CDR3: CASSQDETGWYEQYF

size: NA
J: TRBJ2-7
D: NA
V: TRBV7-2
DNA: TGTGCCACGTCCCCGCGGACGCGCTCCTACGAGCAGTACTTC
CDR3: CATSPRTRSYEQYF

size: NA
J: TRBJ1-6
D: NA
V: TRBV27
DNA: TGTGCCAGCAACCCAGGGTCCTATAATTCACCCCTCCACTTT
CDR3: CASNPGSYNSPLHF

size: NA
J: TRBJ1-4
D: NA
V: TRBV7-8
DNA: TGTGCCAGCAGCTTAGAACGACTGAATGAAAAACTGTTTTTT
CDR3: CASSLERLNEKLFF

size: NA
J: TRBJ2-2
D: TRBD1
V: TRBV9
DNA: TGTGCCAGCAGCCCAGCGACAGGGGCGAACACCGGGGAGCTGTTTTTT
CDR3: CASSPATGANTGELFF

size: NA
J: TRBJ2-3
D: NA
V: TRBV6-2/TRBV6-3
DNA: TGTGCCAGCAGTTACTCGGCCCCAGATACGCAGTATTTT
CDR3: CASSYSAPDTQYF

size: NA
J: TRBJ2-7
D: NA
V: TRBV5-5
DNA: TGTGCCAGCAGCTCAGCCCATGGCCGAAGCTCCTACGAGCAGTACTTC
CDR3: CASSSAHGRSSYEQYF

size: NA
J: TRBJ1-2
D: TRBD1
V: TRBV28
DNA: TGTGCCAGCAGTTTACAGGGGGTTCTTAACTATGGCTACACCTTC
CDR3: CASSLQGVLNYGYTF

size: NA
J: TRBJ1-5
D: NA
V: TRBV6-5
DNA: TGTGCCAGCCCACAGGTCCGCCCTAGCAATCAGCCCCAGCATTTT
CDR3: CASPQVRPSNQPQHF

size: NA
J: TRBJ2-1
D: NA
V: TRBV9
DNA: TGTGCCAGCAGCGTATCTACAGGGCATGAGCAGTTCTTC
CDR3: CASSVSTGHEQFF

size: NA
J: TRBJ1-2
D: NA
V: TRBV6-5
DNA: TGTGCCAGCAGACCCCGGGGCGAAACTAACTATGGCTACACCTTC
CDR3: CASRPRGETNYGYTF

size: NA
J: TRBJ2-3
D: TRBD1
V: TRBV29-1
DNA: TGCAGCGGCGGACAGGGCTACTTCACAGATACGCAGTATTTT
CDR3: CSGGQGYFTDTQYF